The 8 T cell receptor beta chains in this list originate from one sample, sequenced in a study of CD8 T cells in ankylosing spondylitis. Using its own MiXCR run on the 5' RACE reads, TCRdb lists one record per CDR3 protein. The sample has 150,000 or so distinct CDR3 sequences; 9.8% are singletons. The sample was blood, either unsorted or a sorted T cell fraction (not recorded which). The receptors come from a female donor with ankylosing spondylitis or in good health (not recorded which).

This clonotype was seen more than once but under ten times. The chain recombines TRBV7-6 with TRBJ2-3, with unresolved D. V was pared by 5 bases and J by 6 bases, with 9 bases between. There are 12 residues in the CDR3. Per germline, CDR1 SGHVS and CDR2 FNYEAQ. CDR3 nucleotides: TGTGCCAGCAGCCGCGTAGGGGATACGCAGTATTTT. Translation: CASSRVGDTQYF.

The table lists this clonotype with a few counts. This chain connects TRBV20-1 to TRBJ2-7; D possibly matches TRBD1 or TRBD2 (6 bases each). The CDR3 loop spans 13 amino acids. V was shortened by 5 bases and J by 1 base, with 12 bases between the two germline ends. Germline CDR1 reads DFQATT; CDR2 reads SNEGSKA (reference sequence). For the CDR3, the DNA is TGCAGTGCTCTGAGGGGGGATTCCTACGAGCAGTACTTC. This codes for CSALRGDSYEQYF.

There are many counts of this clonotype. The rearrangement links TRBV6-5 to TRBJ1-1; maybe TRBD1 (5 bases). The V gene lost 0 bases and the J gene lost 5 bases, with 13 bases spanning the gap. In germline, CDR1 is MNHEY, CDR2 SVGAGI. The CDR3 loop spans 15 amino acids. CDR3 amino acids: CASSYSGEGWTEAFF. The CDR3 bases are TGTGCCAGCAGTTACTCGGGGGAAGGATGGACTGAAGCTTTCTTT.

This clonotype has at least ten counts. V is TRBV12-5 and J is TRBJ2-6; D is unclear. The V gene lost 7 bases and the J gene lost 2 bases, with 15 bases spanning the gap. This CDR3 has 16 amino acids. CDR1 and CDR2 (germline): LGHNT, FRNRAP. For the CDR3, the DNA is TGTGCTAGTGCCTTCACGACCGTTGCTGGGGCCAACGTCCTGACTTTC. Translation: CASAFTTVAGANVLTF.

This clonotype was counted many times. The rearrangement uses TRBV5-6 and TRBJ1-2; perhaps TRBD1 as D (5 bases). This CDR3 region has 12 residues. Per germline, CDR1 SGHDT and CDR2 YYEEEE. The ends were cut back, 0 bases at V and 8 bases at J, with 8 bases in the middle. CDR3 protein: CASSLGAGGYTF. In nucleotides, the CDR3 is TGTGCCAGCAGCTTGGGCGCAGGGGGCTACACCTTC.

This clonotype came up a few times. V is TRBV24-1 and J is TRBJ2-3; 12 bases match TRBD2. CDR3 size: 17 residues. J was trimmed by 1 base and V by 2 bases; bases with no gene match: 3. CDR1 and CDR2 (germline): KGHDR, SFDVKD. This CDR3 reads CATSDSTSGGRTDTQYF. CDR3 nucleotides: TGTGCCACCAGTGATTCGACTAGCGGGGGACGCACAGATACGCAGTATTTT.

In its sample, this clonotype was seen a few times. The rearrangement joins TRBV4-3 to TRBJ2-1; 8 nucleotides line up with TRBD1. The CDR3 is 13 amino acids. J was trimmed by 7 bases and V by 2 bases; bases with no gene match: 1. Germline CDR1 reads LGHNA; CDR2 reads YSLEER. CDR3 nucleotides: TGCGCCAGCAGCCAACAGGGGGCTAATGAGCAGTTCTTC. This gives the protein CASSQQGANEQFF.

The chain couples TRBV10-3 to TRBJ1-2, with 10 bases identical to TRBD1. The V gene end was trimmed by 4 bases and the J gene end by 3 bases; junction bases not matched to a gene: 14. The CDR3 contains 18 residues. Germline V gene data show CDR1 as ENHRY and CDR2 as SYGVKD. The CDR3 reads CAISVVATGGAKDYGYTF. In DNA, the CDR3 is TGTGCCATCAGTGTGGTCGCGACAGGGGGCGCGAAGGACTATGGCTACACCTTC.